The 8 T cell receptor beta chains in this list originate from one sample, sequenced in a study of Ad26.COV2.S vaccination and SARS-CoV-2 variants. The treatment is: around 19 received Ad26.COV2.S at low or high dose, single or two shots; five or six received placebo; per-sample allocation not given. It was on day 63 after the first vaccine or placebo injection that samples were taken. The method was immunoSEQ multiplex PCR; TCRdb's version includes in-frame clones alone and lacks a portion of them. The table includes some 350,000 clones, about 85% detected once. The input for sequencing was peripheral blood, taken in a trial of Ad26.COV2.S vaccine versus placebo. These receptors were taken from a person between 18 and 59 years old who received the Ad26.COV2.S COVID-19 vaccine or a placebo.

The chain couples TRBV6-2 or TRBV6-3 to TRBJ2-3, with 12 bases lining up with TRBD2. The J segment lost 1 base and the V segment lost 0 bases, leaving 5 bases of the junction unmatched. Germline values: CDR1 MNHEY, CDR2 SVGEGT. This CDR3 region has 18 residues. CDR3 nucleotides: TGTGCCAGCAGTTACTCGAGGACTAGCGGGGACCGCACAGATACGCAGTATTTT. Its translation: CASSYSRTSGDRTDTQYF.

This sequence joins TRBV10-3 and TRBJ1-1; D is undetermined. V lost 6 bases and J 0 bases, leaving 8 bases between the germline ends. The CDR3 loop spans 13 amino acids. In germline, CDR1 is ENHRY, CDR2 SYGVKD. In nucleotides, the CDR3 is TGTGCCATCAGGGCAGAGATGAACACTGAAGCTTTCTTT. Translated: CAIRAEMNTEAFF.

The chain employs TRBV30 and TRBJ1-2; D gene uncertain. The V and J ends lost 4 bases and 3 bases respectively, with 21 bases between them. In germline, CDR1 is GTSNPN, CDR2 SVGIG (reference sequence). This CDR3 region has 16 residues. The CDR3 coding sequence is TGTGCCTGGACCCTCCTTACAAGGTTTAAGTACTATGGCTACACCTTC. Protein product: CAWTLLTRFKYYGYTF.

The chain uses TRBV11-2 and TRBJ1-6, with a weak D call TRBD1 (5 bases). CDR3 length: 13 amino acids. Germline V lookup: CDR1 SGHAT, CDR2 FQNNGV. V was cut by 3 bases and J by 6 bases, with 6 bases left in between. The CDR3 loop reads CASSFRVNSPLHF. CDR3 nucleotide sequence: TGTGCCAGCAGCTTCAGGGTTAATTCACCCCTCCACTTT.

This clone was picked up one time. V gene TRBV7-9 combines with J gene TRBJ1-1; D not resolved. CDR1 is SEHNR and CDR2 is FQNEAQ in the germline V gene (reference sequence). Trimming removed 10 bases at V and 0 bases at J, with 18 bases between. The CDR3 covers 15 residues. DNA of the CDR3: TGTGCCACCTTGGCAGATTTCAGCCTGAACACTGAAGCTTTCTTT. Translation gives CATLADFSLNTEAFF.

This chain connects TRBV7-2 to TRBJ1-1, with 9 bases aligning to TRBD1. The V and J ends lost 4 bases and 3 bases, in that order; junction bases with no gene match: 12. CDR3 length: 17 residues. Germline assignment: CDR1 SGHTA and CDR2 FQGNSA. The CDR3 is CASSSDPRGTGHTEAFF. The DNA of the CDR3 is TGTGCCAGCAGCTCCGACCCCCGTGGGACAGGGCACACTGAAGCTTTCTTT.

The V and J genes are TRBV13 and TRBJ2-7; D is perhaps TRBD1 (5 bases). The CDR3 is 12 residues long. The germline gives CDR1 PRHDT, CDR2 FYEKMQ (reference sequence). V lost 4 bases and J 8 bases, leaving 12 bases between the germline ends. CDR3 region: CASSSRQTQQYF. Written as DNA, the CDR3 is TGTGCCAGCAGCTCCCGACAGACCCAGCAGTACTTC.

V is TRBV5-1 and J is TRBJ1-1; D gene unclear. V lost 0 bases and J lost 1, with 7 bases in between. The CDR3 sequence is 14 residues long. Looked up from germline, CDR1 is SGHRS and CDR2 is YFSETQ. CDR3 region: CASSLVGPNTEAFF. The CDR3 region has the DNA TGCGCCAGCAGCTTGGTTGGTCCGAACACTGAAGCTTTCTTT.